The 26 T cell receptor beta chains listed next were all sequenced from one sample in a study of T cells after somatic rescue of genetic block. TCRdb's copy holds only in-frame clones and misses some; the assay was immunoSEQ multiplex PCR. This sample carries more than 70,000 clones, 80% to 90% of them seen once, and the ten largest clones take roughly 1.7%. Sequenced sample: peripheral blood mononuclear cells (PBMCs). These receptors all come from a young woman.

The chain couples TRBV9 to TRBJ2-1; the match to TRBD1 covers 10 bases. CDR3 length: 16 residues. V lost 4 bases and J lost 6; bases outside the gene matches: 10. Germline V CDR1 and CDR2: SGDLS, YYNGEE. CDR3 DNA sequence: TGTGCCAGCAGCCCCCCCGGGACAGGGGAAATCAATGAGCAGTTCTTC. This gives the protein CASSPPGTGEINEQFF.

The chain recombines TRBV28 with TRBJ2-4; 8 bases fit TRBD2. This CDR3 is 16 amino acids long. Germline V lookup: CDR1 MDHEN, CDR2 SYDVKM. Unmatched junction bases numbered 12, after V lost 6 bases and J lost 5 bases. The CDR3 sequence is CASSSPFRGGQNIQYF. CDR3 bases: TGTGCCAGCAGCTCTCCTTTTCGGGGGGGACAAAACATTCAGTACTTC.

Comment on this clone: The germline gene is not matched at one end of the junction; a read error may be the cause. The CDR3 DNA reads TGTGCTAGCAGCTTAGCGGAGACGGATAGCAATCAGCCCCAGCATTTT. The encoded protein is CASSLAETDSNQPQHF. This rearrangement joins TRBV7-7 to TRBJ1-5; no definite D call. The V gene's germline CDR1 is SSHAT and CDR2 FNYEAQ (reference sequence). CDR3 size: 16 residues.

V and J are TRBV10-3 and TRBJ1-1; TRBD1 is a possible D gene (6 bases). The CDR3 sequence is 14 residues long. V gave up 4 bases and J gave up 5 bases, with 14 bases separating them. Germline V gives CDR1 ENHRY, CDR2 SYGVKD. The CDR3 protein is CAISVQGGGTEAFF. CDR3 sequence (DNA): TGTGCCATCAGTGTACAGGGTGGGGGAACTGAAGCTTTCTTT.

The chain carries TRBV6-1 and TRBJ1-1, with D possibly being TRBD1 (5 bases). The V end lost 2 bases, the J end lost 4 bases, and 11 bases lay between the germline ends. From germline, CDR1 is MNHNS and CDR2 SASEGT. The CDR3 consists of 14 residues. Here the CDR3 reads CASSERGRGTEAFF. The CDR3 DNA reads TGTGCCAGCAGTGAACGGGGGAGAGGCACTGAAGCTTTCTTT.

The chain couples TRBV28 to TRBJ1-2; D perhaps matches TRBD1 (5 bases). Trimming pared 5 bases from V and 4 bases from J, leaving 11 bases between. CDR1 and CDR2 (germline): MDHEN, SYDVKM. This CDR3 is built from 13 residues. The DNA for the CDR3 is TGTGCCAGCAGTAGGGGCGGTCGCTATGGCTACACCTTC. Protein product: CASSRGGRYGYTF.

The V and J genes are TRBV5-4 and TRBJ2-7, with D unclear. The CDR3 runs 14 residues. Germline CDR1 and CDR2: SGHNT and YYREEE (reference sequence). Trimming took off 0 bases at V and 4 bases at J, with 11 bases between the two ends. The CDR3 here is CASSLAAGPYEQYF. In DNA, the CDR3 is TGTGCCAGCAGCTTGGCCGCCGGCCCGTACGAGCAGTACTTC.

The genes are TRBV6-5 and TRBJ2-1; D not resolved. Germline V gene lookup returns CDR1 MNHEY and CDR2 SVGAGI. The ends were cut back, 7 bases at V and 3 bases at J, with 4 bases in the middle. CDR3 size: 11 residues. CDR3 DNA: TGTGCCAGCACCTTCTACAATGAGCAGTTCTTC. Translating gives CASTFYNEQFF.

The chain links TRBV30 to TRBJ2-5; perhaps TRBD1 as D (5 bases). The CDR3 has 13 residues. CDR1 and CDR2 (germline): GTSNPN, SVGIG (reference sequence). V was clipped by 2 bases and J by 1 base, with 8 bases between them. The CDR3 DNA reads TGTGCCTGGAGTCACAGGATCCAAGAGACCCAGTACTTC. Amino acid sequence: CAWSHRIQETQYF.

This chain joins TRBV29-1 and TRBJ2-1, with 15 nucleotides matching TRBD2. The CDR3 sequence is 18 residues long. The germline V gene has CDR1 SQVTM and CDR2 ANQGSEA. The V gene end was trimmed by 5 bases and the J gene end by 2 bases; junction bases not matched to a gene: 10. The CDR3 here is CSVFRGLAGGPPYNEQFF. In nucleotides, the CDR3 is TGCAGCGTTTTCCGAGGACTAGCGGGAGGGCCACCCTACAATGAGCAGTTCTTC.

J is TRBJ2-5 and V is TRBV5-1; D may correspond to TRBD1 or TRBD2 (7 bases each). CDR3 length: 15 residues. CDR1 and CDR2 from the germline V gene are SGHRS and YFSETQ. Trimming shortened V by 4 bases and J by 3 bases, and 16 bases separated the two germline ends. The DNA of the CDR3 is TGCGCCAGCAGCATCAGCGGGACAGTAAAAGAGACCCAGTACTTC. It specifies CASSISGTVKETQYF.

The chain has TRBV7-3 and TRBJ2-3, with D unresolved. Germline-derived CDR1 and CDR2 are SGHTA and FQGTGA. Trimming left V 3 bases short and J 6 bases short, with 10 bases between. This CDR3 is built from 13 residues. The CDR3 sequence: CASSFLDSDTQYF. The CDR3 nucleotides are TGTGCCAGCAGCTTCCTAGATTCCGATACGCAGTATTTT. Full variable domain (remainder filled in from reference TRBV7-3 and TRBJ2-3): GAGVSQTPSNKVTEKGKYVELRCDPISGHTALYWYRQSLGQGPEFLIYFQGTGAADDSGLPNDRFFAVRPEGSVSTLKIQRTERGDSAVYLCASSFLDSDTQYFGPGTRLTVL.

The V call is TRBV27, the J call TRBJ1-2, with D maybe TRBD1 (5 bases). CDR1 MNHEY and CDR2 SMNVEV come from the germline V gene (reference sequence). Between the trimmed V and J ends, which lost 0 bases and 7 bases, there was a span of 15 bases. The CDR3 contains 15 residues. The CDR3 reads CASSLSGTSGPGYTF. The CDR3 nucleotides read TGTGCCAGCAGTTTATCCGGGACCTCCGGACCTGGCTACACCTTC.

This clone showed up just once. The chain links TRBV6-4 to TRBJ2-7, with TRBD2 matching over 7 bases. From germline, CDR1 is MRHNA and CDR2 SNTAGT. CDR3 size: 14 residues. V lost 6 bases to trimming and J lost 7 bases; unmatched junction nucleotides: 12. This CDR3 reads CASSPRAGEGEQYF. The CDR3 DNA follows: TGTGCCAGCAGCCCACGGGCGGGAGAGGGTGAGCAGTACTTC.

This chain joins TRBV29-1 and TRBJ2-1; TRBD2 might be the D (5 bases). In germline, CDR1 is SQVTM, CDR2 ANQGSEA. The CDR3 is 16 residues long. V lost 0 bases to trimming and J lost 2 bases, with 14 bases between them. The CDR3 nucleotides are TGCAGCGTTGAAGATCCTATGGGGAGCGCCTACAATGAGCAGTTCTTC. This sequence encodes CSVEDPMGSAYNEQFF.

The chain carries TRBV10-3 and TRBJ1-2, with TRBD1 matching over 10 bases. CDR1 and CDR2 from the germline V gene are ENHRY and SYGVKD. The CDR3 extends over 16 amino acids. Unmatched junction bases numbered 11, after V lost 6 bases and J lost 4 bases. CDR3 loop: CAISGPGQGKAYGYTF. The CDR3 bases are TGTGCCATCAGCGGACCGGGACAGGGGAAAGCCTATGGCTACACCTTC.

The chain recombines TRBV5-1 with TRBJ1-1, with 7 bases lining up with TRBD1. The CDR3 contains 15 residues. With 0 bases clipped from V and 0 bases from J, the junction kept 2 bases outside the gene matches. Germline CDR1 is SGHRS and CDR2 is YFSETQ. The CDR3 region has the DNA TGCGCCAGCAGCTTGGAGGGACAGCTGAACACTGAAGCTTTCTTT. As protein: CASSLEGQLNTEAFF.

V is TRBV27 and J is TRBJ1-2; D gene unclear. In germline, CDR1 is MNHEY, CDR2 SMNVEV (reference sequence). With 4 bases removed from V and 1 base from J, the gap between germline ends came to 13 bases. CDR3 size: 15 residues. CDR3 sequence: CASSYIGRDNYGYTF. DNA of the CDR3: TGTGCCAGCAGTTATATCGGACGGGATAACTATGGCTACACCTTC.

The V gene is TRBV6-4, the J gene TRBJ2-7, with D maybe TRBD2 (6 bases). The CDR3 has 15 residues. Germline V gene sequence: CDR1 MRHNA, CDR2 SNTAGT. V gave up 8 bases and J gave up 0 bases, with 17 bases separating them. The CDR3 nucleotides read TGTGCCAGCGCTGAGAGGGAGGCTCCCTCCTACGAGCAGTACTTC. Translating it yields CASAEREAPSYEQYF.

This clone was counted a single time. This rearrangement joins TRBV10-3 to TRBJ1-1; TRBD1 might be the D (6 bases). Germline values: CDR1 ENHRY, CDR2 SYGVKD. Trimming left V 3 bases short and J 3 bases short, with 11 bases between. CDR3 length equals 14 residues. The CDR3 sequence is CAISEQGFDTEAFF. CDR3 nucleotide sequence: TGTGCCATCAGTGAACAGGGCTTCGACACTGAAGCTTTCTTT.

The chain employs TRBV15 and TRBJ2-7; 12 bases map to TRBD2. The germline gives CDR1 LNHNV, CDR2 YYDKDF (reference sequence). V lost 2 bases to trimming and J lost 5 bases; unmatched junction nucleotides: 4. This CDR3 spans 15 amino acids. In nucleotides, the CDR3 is TGTGCCACCAGCAGAAGACTAGCGGGAGCGAACGAGCAGTACTTC. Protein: CATSRRLAGANEQYF. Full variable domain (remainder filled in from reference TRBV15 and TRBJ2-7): DAMVIQNPRYQVTQFGKPVTLSCSQTLNHNVMYWYQQKSSQAPKLLFHYYDKDFNNEADTPDNFQSRRPNTSFCFLDIRSPGLGDTAMYLCATSRRLAGANEQYFGPGTRLTVT.

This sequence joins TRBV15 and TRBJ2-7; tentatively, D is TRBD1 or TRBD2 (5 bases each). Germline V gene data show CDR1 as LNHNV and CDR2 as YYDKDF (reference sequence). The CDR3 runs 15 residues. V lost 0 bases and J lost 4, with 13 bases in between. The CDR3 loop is CATSRDLGVGYEQYF. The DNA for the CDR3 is TGTGCCACCAGCAGAGATTTGGGGGTGGGATACGAGCAGTACTTC. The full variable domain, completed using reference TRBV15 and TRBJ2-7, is DAMVIQNPRYQVTQFGKPVTLSCSQTLNHNVMYWYQQKSSQAPKLLFHYYDKDFNNEADTPDNFQSRRPNTSFCFLDIRSPGLGDTAMYLCATSRDLGVGYEQYFGPGTRLTVT.

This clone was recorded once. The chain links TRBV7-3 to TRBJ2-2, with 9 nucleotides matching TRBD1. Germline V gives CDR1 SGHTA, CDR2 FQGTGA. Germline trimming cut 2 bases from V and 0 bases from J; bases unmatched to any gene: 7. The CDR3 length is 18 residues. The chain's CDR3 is CASSLPGQGGANTGELFF. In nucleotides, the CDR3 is TGTGCCAGCAGCTTACCGGGACAGGGCGGGGCGAACACCGGGGAGCTGTTTTTT. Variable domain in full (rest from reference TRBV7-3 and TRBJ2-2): GAGVSQTPSNKVTEKGKYVELRCDPISGHTALYWYRQSLGQGPEFLIYFQGTGAADDSGLPNDRFFAVRPEGSVSTLKIQRTERGDSAVYLCASSLPGQGGANTGELFFGEGSRLTVL.

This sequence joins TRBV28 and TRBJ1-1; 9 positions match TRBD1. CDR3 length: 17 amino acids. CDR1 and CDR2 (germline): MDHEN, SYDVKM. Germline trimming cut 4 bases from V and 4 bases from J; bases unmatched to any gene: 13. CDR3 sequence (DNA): TGTGCCAGCAGTTCCTCAATCACGGGACAGGGAGGCACTGAAGCTTTCTTT. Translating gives CASSSSITGQGGTEAFF.

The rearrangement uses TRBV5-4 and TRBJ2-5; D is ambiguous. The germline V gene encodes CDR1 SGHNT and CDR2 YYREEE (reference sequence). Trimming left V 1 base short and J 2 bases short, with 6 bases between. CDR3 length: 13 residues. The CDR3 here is CASSLPVQETQYF. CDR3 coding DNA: TGTGCCAGCAGCTTGCCGGTGCAAGAGACCCAGTACTTC.

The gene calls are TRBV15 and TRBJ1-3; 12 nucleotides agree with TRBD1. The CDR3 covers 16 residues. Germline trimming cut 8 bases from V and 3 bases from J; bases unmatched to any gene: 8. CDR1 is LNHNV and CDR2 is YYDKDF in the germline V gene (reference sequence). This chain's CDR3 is CATARGTGGYGNTIYF. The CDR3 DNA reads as TGTGCCACCGCAAGAGGGACAGGGGGCTATGGAAACACCATATATTTT.